A single sample is the source of the 2 T cell receptor beta chains below, sequenced in a study of blood T cell repertoires in COVID-19 (dated by TCRdb to the early 2020s). Libraries were prepared through the immunoSEQ multiplex PCR assay. Not all clones reach the TCRdb copy of this immuneACCESS table, which keeps in-frame sequences only. Checked studies attribute under half of the gap to unresolved V genes and leave the rest unexplained. The sample profile shows a few hundred thousand clones; 65% to 90% of them were found once. The top ten clonotypes cover approximately 4.8% of the sample. Material: peripheral blood. The receptors here all came from a man aged 45-65 years with acute or convalescent COVID-19.

This sequence joins TRBV12-5 and TRBJ1-1; possible D gene TRBD1, 5 bases. V lost 0 bases and J lost 4, with 15 bases in between. The germline CDR1 and CDR2 sequences are LGHNT and FRNRAP. The CDR3 length is 16 residues. CDR3 sequence: CASGLVLDRRGTEAFF. The CDR3, as DNA: TGTGCTAGTGGTTTGGTGCTGGACCGGAGGGGCACTGAAGCTTTCTTT.

The rearrangement uses TRBV18 and TRBJ1-1; TRBD1 is a possible D gene (6 bases). The V gene lost 3 bases and the J gene lost 2 bases, with 16 bases spanning the gap. Germline CDR1 is KGHSH and CDR2 is LQKENI. The CDR3 extends over 16 amino acids. CDR3 nucleotides: TGTGCCAGCTCACCTCCGTATGGGACACCTAACACTGAAGCTTTCTTT. Translation gives CASSPPYGTPNTEAFF.